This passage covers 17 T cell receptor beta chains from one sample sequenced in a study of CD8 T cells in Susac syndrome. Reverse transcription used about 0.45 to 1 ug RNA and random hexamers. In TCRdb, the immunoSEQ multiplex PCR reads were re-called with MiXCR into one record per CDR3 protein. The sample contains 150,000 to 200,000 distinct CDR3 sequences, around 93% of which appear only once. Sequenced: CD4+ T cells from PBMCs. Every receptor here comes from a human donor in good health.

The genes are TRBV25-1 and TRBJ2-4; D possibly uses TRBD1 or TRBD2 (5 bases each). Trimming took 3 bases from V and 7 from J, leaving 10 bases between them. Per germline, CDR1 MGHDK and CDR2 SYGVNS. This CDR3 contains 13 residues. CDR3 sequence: CASSEGVGNIQYF. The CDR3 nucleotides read TGTGCCAGCAGTGAGGGGGTGGGTAACATTCAGTACTTC.

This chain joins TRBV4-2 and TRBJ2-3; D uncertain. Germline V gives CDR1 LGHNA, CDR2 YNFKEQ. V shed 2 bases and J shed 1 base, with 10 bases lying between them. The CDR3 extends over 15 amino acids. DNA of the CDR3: TGTGCCAGCAGCCAACCAAACTTTCGCACAGATACGCAGTATTTT. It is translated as CASSQPNFRTDTQYF.

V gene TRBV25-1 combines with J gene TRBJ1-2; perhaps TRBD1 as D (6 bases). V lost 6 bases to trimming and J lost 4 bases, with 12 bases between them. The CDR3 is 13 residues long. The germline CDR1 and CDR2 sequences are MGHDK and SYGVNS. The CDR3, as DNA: TGTGCCAGCAGCCCAGGGGCCGGCTATGGCTACACCTTC. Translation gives CASSPGAGYGYTF.

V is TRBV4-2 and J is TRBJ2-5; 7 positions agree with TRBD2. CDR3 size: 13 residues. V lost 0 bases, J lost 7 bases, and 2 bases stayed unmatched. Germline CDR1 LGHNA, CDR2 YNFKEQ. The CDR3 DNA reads TGTGCCAGCAGCCAAGATAGGGAGGGGACCCAGTACTTC. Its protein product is CASSQDREGTQYF.

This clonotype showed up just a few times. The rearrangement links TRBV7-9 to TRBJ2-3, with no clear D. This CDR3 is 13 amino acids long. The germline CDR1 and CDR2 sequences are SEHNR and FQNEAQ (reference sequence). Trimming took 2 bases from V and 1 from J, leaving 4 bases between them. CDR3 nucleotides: TGTGCCAGCAGCTTATTGGGCACAGATACGCAGTATTTT. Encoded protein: CASSLLGTDTQYF. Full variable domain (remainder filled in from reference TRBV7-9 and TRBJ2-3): DTGVSQNPRHKITKRGQNVTFRCDPISEHNRLYWYRQTLGQGPEFLTYFQNEAQLEKSRLLSDRFSAERPKGSFSTLEIQRTEQGDSAMYLCASSLLGTDTQYFGPGTRLTVL.

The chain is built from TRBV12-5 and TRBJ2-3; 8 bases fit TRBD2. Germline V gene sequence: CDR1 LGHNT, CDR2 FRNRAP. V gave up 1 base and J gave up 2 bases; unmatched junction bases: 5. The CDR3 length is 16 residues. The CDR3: CASGLGSGVITDTQYF. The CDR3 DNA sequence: TGTGCTAGTGGTTTGGGTAGCGGGGTGATCACAGATACGCAGTATTTT.

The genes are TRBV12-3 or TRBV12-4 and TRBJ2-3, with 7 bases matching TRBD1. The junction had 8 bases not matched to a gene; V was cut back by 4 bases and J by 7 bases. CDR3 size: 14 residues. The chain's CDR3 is CASSSRQGLNTQYF. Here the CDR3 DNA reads TGTGCCAGCAGTTCCCGACAGGGATTGAATACGCAGTATTTT.

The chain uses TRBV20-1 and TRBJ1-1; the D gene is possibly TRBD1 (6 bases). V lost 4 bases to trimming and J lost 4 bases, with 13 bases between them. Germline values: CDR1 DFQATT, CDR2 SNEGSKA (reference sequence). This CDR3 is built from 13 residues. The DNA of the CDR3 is TGCAGTGCTATTACAGGGACGGGCACTGAAGCTTTCTTT. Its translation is CSAITGTGTEAFF.

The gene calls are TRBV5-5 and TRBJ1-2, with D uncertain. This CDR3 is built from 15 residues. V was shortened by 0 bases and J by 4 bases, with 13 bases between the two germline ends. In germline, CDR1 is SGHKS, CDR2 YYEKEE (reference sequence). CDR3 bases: TGTGCCAGCAGCTTGGGTTTCTCGGCGGGCTATGGCTACACCTTC. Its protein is CASSLGFSAGYGYTF. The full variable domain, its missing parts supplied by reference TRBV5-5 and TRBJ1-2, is DAGVTQSPTHLIKTRGQQVTLRCSPISGHKSVSWYQQVLGQGPQFIFQYYEKEERGRGNFPDRFSARQFPNYSSELNVNALLLGDSALYLCASSLGFSAGYGYTFGSGTRLTVV.

CDR3 region: CASSSPGQGNTEAFF. In nucleotides, the CDR3 is TGTGCCAGCAGTTCTCCGGGACAGGGGAACACTGAAGCTTTCTTT. The genes are TRBV6-5 and TRBJ1-1; 9 positions match TRBD1. Germline loops: CDR1 MNHEY, CDR2 SVGAGI. This CDR3 comprises 15 residues. With V trimmed by 4 bases and J by 1 base, 4 bases remained unmatched.

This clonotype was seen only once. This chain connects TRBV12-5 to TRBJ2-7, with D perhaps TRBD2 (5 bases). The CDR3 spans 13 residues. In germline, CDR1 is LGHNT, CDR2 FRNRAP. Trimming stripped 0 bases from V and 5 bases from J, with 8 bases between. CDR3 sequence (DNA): TGTGCTAGTGGTTTGGTACGGGGTAACGAGCAGTACTTC. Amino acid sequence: CASGLVRGNEQYF.

The CDR3 DNA is TGCAGTGCTAGAAAGGCAACCTACGAGCAGTACTTC. It encodes CSARKATYEQYF. V is TRBV20-1 and J is TRBJ2-7; D is unresolved. The CDR3 covers 12 residues. CDR1 is DFQATT and CDR2 is SNEGSKA in the germline V gene (reference sequence). V lost 2 bases and J lost 2, with 7 bases in between.

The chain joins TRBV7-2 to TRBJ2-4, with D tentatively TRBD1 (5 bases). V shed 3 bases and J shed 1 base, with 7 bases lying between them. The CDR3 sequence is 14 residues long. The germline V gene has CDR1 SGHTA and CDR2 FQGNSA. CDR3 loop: CASSFYRAKNIQYF. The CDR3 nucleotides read TGTGCCAGCAGCTTTTACAGGGCCAAAAACATTCAGTACTTC. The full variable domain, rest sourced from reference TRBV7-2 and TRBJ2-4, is GAGVSQSPSNKVTEKGKDVELRCDPISGHTALYWYRQSLGQGLEFLIYFQGNSAPDKSGLPSDRFSAERTGGSVSTLTIQRTQQEDSAVYLCASSFYRAKNIQYFGAGTRLSVL.

The CDR3 is CASSPGHRADTEAFF. The CDR3 DNA is TGCGCCAGCAGTCCGGGACATCGGGCGGACACTGAAGCTTTCTTT. V usage is TRBV23-1 and J usage is TRBJ1-1; perhaps TRBD1 as D (6 bases). TRBV23-1 qualifies as an ORF whose function is uncertain. The V end was cut by 4 bases, the J end by 3 bases, with 15 bases between. This CDR3 is built from 15 residues.

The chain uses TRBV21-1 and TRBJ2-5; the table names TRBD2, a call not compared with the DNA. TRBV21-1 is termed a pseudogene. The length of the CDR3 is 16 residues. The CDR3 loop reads CASSKEAAGAQETQYF. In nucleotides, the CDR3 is TGTGCCAGCAGCAAAGAAGCGGCAGGGGCGCAAGAGACCCAGTACTTC.

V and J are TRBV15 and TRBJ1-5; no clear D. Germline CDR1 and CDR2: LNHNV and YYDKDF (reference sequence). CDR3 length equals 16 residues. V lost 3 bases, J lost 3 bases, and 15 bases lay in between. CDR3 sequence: CATSSTLGTHNQPQHF. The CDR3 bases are TGTGCCACCAGCAGCACCTTGGGAACCCACAATCAGCCCCAGCATTTT.

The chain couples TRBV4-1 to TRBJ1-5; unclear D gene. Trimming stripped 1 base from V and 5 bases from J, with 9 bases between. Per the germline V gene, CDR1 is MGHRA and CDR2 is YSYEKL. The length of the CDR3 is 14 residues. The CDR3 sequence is CASSQVGADQPQHF. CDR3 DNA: TGCGCCAGCAGCCAAGTCGGTGCGGATCAGCCCCAGCATTTT.